This T cell receptor (beta chain) was observed in a study of T cell responses to AZD1222 COVID-19 vaccine. Study results and caveats: The donor group comprised mostly white British people and more females; the analysis possibly underestimated clonal diversity. Of spike-specific TCRs, nearly half reportedly target regions left unmutated in variants. Sampling captured repertoires only after the peak T cell response.

V was clipped by 4 bases and J by 2 bases, with 15 bases between them. The CDR3 has 15 amino acids. CDR1 and CDR2 (germline): SGHRS, YFSETQ. Comment on this clone: Its antigen remains unknown.

The data were produced by immunoSEQ multiplex PCR, yet TCRdb's version contains in-frame clones alone and is incomplete. This sample has roughly 50,000 clones; 89% occur once, and the top ten carry approximately 5.3%. The chain is built from TRBV5-1 and TRBJ1-1; tentative D call: TRBD1 (6 bases). This sequence was found in an adult who received the AZD1222 COVID-19 vaccine. The sequenced sample was peripheral blood, obtained 28 days after the second AZD1222 dose. The CDR3 is CASSKRGQPNTEAFF. CDR3 DNA sequence: TGCGCCAGCAGCAAAAGGGGACAACCAAACACTGAAGCTTTCTTT.